Following are 5 T cell receptor beta chains from one sample sequenced in a study of early T cells in non-severe SARS-CoV-2 infection. MiXCR, run by TCRdb on the 5' RACE reads, gives a single entry per CDR3 protein. The sample carries under 85,000 distinct CDR3 sequences, over 4% recorded once. Sequenced material: whole blood, taken at baseline. All receptors come from an adult who was a healthcare worker with PCR-confirmed SARS-CoV-2 infection or an uninfected control (not recorded which).

There are many counts of this clonotype. This chain connects TRBV10-1 to TRBJ1-4; D remains ambiguous. Germline-derived CDR1 and CDR2 are WNHNN and SYGVQD (reference sequence). The CDR3 loop spans 14 amino acids. V lost 6 bases and J 4 bases, leaving 12 bases between the germline ends. CDR3 region: CASSGGGSNEKLFF. For the CDR3, the DNA is TGCGCCAGCAGCGGAGGAGGGAGTAATGAAAAACTGTTTTTT.

There are a few counts of this clonotype. The chain couples TRBV29-1 to TRBJ2-1; the D gene is possibly TRBD2 (5 bases). The V end was cut by 0 bases, the J end by 9 bases, with 15 bases between. Germline CDR1 and CDR2: SQVTM and ANQGSEA. This CDR3 region has 14 residues. CDR3 DNA sequence: TGCAGCGTTGAAGAAGCGAGGGCGGTAGGTGAGCAGTTCTTC. Its protein is CSVEEARAVGEQFF.

This clonotype came up many times. J is TRBJ1-1 and V is TRBV7-9; D not resolved. CDR1 SEHNR and CDR2 FQNEAQ come from the germline V gene (reference sequence). The CDR3 spans 15 residues. Trimming removed 5 bases at V and 4 bases at J, with 17 bases between. The DNA for the CDR3 is TGTGCCAGCAGCCCGGAAGGGTTACGTGGCACTGAAGCTTTCTTT. It is translated as CASSPEGLRGTEAFF.

This clonotype came up a few times. The CDR3 here is CASSPHGQGNTEAFF. CDR3 nucleotide sequence: TGCGCCAGCAGCCCCCATGGACAGGGAAACACTGAAGCTTTCTTT. The chain is built from TRBV5-1 and TRBJ1-1; 8 bases agree with TRBD1. V lost 4 bases and J lost 2; bases outside the gene matches: 7. In germline, CDR1 is SGHRS, CDR2 YFSETQ. The CDR3 has 15 amino acids.

This clonotype was seen many times. The J gene is TRBJ1-2, the V gene TRBV28, with D perhaps TRBD1 (6 bases). The CDR3 length is 12 residues. Trimming pared 5 bases from V and 4 bases from J, leaving 8 bases between. Germline V CDR1 and CDR2: MDHEN, SYDVKM. The CDR3 DNA follows: TGTGCCAGCAGTGGACAGACCTATGGCTACACCTTC. Amino acids: CASSGQTYGYTF.